This TCR beta chain comes out of a study of beta chain features in type 1 diabetes. Overall study findings and caveats: The VDJ junctions of type 1 diabetes patients carried fewer insertions and more deletions.

The CDR3 sequence is 13 residues long. The V gene lost 4 bases and the J gene lost 4 bases, with 8 bases spanning the gap. Germline CDR1 SEHNR, CDR2 FQNEAQ (reference sequence). The investigators reverse transcribed all of the isolated RNA, so they sequenced expressed TCRB transcripts. Using immunoSEQ multiplex PCR, the repertoire was profiled, and TCRdb retains in-frame clones only, with some absent. The data hold 140,000 to 150,000 clones, with about 10% observed a single time. This clone was detected a few times. No antigen is known for it. V usage is TRBV7-9 and J usage is TRBJ1-5, with D perhaps TRBD1 (5 bases). The receptor was isolated from a young man in good health. Sequencing was carried out using naive CD4+ T cells from blood. In nucleotides, the CDR3 is TGTGCCAGCAGCTCATCAGGGAATCAGCCCCAGCATTTT. This encodes CASSSSGNQPQHF.